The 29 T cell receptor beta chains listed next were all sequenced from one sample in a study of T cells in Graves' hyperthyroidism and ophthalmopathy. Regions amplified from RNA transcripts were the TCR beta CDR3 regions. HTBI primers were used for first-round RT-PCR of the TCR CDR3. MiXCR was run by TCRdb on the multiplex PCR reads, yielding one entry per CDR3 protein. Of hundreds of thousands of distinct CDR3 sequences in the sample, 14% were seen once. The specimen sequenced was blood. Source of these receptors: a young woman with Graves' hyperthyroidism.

The CDR3 coding sequence is TGTGCCAGCTCACGCGCGGCGGACACCCAGGGTGAGCAGTTCTTC. Its protein is CASSRAADTQGEQFF. This sequence joins TRBV18 and TRBJ2-1; tentative D call: TRBD1 (5 bases). This CDR3 contains 15 residues. V dropped 4 bases and J dropped 9 bases, with 19 bases sitting between them. Germline V gives CDR1 KGHSH, CDR2 LQKENI.

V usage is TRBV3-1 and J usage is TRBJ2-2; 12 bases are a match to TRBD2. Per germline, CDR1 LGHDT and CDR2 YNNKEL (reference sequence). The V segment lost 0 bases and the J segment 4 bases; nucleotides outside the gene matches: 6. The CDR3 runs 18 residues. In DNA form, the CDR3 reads TGTGCCAGCAGCCAAGATCGGCTAGCGGGAGGGAGCACCGGGGAGCTGTTTTTT. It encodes CASSQDRLAGGSTGELFF.

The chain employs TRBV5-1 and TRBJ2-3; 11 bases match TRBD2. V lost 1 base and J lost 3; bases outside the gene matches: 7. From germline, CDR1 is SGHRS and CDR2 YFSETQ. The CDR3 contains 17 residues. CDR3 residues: CASSLTLAGGRTDTQYF. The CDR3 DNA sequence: TGCGCCAGCAGCTTGACTCTAGCGGGAGGACGAACAGATACGCAGTATTTT.

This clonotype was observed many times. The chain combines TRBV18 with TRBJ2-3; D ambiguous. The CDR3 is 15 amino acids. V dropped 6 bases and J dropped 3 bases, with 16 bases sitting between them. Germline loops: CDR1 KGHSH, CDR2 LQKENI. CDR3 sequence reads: CASSLGTAQTDTQYF. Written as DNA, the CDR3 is TGTGCCAGCTCCCTCGGAACGGCGCAAACAGATACGCAGTATTTT.

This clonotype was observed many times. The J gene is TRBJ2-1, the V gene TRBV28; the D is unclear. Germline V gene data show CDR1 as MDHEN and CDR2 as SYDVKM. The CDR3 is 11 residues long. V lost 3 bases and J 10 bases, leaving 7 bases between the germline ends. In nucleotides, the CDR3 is TGTGCCAGCAGTTTTAAGCGAGAGCAGTTCTTC. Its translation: CASSFKREQFF.

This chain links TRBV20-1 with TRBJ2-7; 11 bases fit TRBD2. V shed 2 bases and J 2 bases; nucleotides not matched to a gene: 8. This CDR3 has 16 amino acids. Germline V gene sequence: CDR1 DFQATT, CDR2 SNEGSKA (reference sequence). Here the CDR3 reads CSARFIGTSGTYEQYF. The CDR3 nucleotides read TGCAGTGCTAGATTCATCGGGACTAGCGGAACCTACGAGCAGTACTTC.

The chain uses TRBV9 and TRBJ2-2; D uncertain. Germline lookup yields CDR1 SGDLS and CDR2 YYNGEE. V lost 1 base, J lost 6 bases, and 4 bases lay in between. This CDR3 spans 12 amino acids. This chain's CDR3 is CASSVPPGELFF. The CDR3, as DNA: TGTGCCAGCAGCGTACCCCCCGGGGAGCTGTTTTTT.

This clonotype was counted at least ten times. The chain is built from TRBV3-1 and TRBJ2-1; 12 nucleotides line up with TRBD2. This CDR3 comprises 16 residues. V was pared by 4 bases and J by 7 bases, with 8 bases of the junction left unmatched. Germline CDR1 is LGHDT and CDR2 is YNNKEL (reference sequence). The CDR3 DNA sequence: TGTGCCAGCAGCCCCCTAGCGGGAGGGCCGGGAAATGAGCAGTTCTTC. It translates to CASSPLAGGPGNEQFF.

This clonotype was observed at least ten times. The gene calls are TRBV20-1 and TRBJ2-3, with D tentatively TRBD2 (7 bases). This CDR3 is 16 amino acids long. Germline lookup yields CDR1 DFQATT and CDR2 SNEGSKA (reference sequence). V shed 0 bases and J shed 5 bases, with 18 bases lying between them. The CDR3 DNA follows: TGCAGTGCTAGAGATTTCGGAGGGGAGGGGGTAGATACGCAGTATTTT. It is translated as CSARDFGGEGVDTQYF.

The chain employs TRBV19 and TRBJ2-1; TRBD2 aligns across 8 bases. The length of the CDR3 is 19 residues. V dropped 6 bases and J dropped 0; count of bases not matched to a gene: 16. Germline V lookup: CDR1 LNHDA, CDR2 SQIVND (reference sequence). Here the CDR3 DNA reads TGTGCCAGTAGAGGTGGCGCGGGAGGACCCAGGAGCTCCTACAATGAGCAGTTCTTC. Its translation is CASRGGAGGPRSSYNEQFF.

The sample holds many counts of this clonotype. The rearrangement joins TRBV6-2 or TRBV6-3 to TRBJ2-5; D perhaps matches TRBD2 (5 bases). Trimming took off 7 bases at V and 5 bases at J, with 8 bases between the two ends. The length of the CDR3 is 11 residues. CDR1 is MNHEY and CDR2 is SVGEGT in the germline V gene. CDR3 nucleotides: TGTGCCAGCAAGCGGCGGGAGACCCAGTACTTC. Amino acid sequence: CASKRRETQYF.

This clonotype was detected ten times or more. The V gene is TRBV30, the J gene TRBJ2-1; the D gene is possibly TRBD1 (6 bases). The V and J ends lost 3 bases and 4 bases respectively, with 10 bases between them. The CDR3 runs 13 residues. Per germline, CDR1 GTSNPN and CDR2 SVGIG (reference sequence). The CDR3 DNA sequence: TGTGCCTGGAGCGGACAGTTATACAATGAGCAGTTCTTC. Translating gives CAWSGQLYNEQFF.

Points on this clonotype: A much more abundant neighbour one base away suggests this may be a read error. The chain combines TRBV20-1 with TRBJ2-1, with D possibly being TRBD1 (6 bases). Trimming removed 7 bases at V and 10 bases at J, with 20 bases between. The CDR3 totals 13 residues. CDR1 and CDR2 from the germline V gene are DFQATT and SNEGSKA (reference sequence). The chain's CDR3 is CSGGRSVGYEQFF. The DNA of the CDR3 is TGCAGTGGGGGGCGGAGCGTGGGCTACGAGCAGTTCTTC.

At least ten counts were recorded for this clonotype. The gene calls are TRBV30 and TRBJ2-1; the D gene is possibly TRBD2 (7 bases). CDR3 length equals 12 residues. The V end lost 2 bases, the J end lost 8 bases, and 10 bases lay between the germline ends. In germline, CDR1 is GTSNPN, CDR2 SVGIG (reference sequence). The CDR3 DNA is TGTGCCTGGAGTTCGGGGGGCTATGAGCAGTTCTTC. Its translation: CAWSSGGYEQFF.

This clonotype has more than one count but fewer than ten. The CDR3 region is CASSPGPGGYTF. The CDR3 DNA follows: TGTGCCAGCAGCCCCGGACCCGGGGGCTACACCTTC. The V gene is TRBV3-1, the J gene TRBJ1-2; no clear D gene. Trimming removed 4 bases at V and 8 bases at J, with 11 bases between. There are 12 residues in the CDR3. Germline loops: CDR1 LGHDT, CDR2 YNNKEL (reference sequence).

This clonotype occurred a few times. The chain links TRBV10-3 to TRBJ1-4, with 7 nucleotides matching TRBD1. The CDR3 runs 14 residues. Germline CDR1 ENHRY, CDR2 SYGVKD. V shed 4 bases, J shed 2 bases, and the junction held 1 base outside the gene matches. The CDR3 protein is CAISGTGTNEKLFF. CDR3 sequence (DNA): TGTGCCATCAGTGGGACAGGCACTAATGAAAAACTGTTTTTT.

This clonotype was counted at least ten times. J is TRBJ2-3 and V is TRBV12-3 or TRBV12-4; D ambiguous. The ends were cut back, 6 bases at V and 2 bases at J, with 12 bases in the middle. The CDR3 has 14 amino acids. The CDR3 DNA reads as TGTGCCAGCAGCAGAAACGGTCACACAGATACGCAGTATTTT. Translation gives CASSRNGHTDTQYF.

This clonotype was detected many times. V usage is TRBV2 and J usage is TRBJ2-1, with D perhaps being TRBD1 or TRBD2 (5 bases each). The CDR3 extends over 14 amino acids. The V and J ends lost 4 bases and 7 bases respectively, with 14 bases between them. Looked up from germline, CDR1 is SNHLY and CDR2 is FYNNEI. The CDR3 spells CASSAYGAANEQFF. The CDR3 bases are TGTGCCAGCAGTGCGTACGGGGCCGCTAATGAGCAGTTCTTC.

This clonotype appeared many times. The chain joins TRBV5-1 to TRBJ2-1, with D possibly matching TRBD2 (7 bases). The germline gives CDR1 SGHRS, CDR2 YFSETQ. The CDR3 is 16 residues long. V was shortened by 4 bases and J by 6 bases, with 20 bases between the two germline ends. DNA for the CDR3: TGCGCCAGCAGCGACTTGGGGGCGGGAGTTGGCAATGAGCAGTTCTTC. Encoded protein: CASSDLGAGVGNEQFF.

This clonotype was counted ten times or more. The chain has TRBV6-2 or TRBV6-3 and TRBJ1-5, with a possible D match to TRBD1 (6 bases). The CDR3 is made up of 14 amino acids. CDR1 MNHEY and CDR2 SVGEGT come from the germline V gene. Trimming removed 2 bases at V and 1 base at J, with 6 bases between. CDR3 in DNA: TGTGCCAGCAGTTACCAGGGGAGCAATCAGCCCCAGCATTTT. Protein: CASSYQGSNQPQHF.

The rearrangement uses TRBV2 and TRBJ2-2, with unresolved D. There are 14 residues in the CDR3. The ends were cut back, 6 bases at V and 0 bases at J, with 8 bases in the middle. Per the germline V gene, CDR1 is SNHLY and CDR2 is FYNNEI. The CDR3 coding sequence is TGTGCCAGCAGAAGTACCTCGAACACCGGGGAGCTGTTTTTT. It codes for CASRSTSNTGELFF.

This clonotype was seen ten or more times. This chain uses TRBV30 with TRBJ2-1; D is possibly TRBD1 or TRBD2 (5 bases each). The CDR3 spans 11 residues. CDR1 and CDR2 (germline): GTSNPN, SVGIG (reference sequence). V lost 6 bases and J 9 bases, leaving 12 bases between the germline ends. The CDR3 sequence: CACSGTGEQFF. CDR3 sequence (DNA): TGTGCCTGCTCCGGGACGGGTGAGCAGTTCTTC.

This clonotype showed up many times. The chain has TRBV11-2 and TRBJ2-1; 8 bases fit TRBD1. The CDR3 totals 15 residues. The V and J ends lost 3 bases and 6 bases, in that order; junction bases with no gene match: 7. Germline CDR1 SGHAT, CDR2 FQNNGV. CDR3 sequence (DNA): TGTGCCAGCAGCTTTTGGACAGGGTCAGGCAATGAGCAGTTCTTC. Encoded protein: CASSFWTGSGNEQFF.

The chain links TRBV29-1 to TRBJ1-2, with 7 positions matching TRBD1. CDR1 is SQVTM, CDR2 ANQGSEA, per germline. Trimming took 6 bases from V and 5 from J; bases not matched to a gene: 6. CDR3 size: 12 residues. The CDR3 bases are TGCAGCGTGGAGGACAGGATTTATGGCTACACCTTC. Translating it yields CSVEDRIYGYTF. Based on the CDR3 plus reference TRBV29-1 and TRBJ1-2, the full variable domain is SAVISQKPSRDICQRGTSLTIQCQVDSQVTMMFWYRQQPGQSLTLIATANQGSEATYESGFVIDKFPISRPNLTFSTLTVSNMSPEDSSIYLCSVEDRIYGYTFGSGTRLTVV.

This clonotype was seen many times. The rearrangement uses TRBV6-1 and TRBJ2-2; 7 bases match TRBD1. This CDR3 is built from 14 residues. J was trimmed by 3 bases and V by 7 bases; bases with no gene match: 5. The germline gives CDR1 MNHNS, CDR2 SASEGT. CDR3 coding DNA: TGTGCCAGCACGAGGGGGCTGGACACCGGGGAGCTGTTTTTT. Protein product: CASTRGLDTGELFF.

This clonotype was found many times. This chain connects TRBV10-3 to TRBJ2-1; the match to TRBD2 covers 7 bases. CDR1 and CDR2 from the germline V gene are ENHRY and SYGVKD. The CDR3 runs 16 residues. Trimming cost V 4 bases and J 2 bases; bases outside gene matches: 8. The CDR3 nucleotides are TGTGCCATCAGTGTCGAGGCGCGGGGGACCTACAATGAGCAGTTCTTC. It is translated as CAISVEARGTYNEQFF.

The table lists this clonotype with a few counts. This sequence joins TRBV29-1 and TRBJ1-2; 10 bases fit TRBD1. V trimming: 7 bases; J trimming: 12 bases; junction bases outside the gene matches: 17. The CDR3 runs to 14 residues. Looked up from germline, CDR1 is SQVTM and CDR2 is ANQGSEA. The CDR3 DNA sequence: TGCAGCGCCACGAACTTTCCGGGACAGGGGCGAGACACCTTC. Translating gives CSATNFPGQGRDTF.

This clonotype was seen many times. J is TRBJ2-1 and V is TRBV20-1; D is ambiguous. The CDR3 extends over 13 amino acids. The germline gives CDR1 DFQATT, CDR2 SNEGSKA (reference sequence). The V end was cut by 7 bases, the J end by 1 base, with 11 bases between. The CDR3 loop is CSVKHPSYNEQFF. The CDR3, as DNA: TGCAGTGTCAAGCACCCTTCCTACAATGAGCAGTTCTTC.

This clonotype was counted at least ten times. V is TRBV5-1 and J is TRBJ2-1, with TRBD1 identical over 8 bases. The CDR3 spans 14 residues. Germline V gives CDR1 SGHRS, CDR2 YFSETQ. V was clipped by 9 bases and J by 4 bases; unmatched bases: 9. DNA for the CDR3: TGCGCCACCTCCTCAGGGGGCCTTTACAATGAGCAGTTCTTC. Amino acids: CATSSGGLYNEQFF. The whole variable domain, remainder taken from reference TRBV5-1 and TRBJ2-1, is KAGVTQTPRYLIKTRGQQVTLSCSPISGHRSVSWYQQTPGQGLQFLFEYFSETQRNKGNFPGRFSGRQFSNSRSEMNVSTLELGDSALYLCATSSGGLYNEQFFGPGTRLTVL.